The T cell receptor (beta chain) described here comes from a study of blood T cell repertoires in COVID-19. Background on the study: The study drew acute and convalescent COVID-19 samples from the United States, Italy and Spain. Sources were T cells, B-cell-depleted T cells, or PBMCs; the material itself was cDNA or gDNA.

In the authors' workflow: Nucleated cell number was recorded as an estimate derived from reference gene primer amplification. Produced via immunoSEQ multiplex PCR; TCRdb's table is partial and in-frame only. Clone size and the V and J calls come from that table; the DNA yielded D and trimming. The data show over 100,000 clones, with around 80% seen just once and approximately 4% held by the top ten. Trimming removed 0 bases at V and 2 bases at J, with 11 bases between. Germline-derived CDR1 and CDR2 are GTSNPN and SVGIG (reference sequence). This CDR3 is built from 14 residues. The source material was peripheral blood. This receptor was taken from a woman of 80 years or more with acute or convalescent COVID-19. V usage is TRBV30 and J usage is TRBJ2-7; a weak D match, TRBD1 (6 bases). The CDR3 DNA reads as TGTGCCTGGAGTGTAGGTGGGACACCCTACGAGCAGTACTTC. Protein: CAWSVGGTPYEQYF. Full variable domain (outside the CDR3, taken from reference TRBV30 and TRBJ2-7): SQTIHQWPATLVQPVGSPLSLECTVEGTSNPNLYWYRQAAGRGLQLLFYSVGIGQISSEVPQNLSASRPQDRQFILSSKKLLLSDSGFYLCAWSVGGTPYEQYFGPGTRLTVT.